Listed here are 11 T cell receptor beta chains from one sample, sequenced in a study of OX40 agonist ivuxolimab in advanced cancers. The receptor library was made with the immunoSEQ multiplex PCR assay. TCRdb re-hosts the immuneACCESS table, in-frame sequences only. Its copies lack some clones; in the studies checked, an unresolved V gene accounts for under half of them, and the cause for the rest is not known. The sample table contains over 65,000 clones; only one count was recorded for roughly 90% of them. The top ten hold 0.5% to 0.6% of the sample. The sequences come from CD4+ or CD8+ T cells sorted from blood, collected in a trial of the OX40 agonist ivuxolimab. The source is an adult with an advanced solid tumor such as melanoma, head and neck, liver or kidney cancer.

The V call is TRBV7-2, the J call TRBJ1-2, with D unclear. Germline V CDR1 and CDR2: SGHTA, FQGNSA. V was cut by 1 base and J by 3 bases, with 9 bases left in between. CDR3 size: 14 residues. CDR3 sequence reads: CASSLVFGDYGYTF. The CDR3 region has the DNA TGTGCCAGCAGCTTAGTGTTTGGGGACTATGGCTACACCTTC.

The V gene is TRBV28, the J gene TRBJ2-2; 10 bases are a match to TRBD2. This CDR3 is 15 amino acids long. V shed 5 bases, J shed 3 bases, and the junction held 3 bases outside the gene matches. From germline, CDR1 is MDHEN and CDR2 SYDVKM. CDR3 sequence reads: CASSRTSGYTGELFF. The DNA for the CDR3 is TGTGCCAGCAGTCGGACTAGCGGATACACCGGGGAGCTGTTTTTT.

The V gene is TRBV7-8, the J gene TRBJ1-5; 7 nucleotides line up with TRBD1. V shed 0 bases, J shed 2 bases, and the junction held 1 base outside the gene matches. The CDR3 has 15 residues. Germline CDR1 is SGHVS and CDR2 is FQNEAQ. The CDR3 sequence is CASSLAGGGNQPQHF. Written as DNA, the CDR3 is TGTGCCAGCAGCTTAGCAGGGGGCGGCAATCAGCCCCAGCATTTT.

The chain couples TRBV15 to TRBJ2-5; no firm D call. V was clipped by 4 bases and J by 6 bases, with 9 bases between them. The germline V gene encodes CDR1 LNHNV and CDR2 YYDKDF (reference sequence). There are 12 residues in the CDR3. This CDR3 reads CATSKGSQTQYF. The CDR3 nucleotides read TGTGCCACCAGCAAGGGTTCCCAGACCCAGTACTTC.

The genes are TRBV5-4 and TRBJ2-3, with 10 bases that match TRBD2. The length of the CDR3 is 17 residues. V dropped 3 bases and J dropped 0; count of bases not matched to a gene: 7. Germline V gives CDR1 SGHNT, CDR2 YYREEE (reference sequence). CDR3 bases: TGTGCCAGCAGCTCCCGGACTAGCGGTTTTAGCACAGATACGCAGTATTTT. This translates into CASSSRTSGFSTDTQYF.

This clone was seen only a few times. The CDR3 region is CASSLVRGETQYF. DNA of the CDR3: TGTGCCAGCAGCTTAGTCAGGGGCGAGACCCAGTACTTC. The V and J genes are TRBV7-6 and TRBJ2-5; a weak D match, TRBD1 (6 bases). CDR1 and CDR2 (germline): SGHVS, FNYEAQ. V shed 1 base and J shed 5 bases, with 8 bases lying between them. The CDR3 sequence is 13 residues long.

This CDR3 reads CAWNAGQGQETQYF. For the CDR3, the DNA is TGTGCCTGGAACGCCGGGCAGGGCCAAGAGACCCAGTACTTC. J is TRBJ2-5 and V is TRBV30, with a weak D call TRBD1 (5 bases). This CDR3 region has 14 residues. Trimming shortened V by 4 bases and J by 1 base, and 13 bases separated the two germline ends. The germline CDR1 and CDR2 sequences are GTSNPN and SVGIG (reference sequence).

In this sample, this clone turned up once. This chain links TRBV11-2 with TRBJ2-7; no definite D call. CDR3 length: 13 amino acids. V was clipped by 0 bases and J by 2 bases, with 5 bases between them. Germline values: CDR1 SGHAT, CDR2 FQNNGV. CDR3 sequence reads: CASSLDTAYEQYF. As DNA, the CDR3 is TGTGCCAGCAGCTTAGACACTGCCTACGAGCAGTACTTC.

This rearrangement joins TRBV5-8 to TRBJ2-3; 11 bases match TRBD2. Germline V gene data show CDR1 as SGHTS and CDR2 as YDEGEE. This CDR3 is built from 16 residues. V lost 4 bases, J lost 2 bases, and 6 bases stayed unmatched. The DNA for the CDR3 is TGTGCCAGCAGCCCGCGGACTAGCGGGTACACAGATACGCAGTATTTT. It encodes CASSPRTSGYTDTQYF. Full variable domain (outside the CDR3, taken from reference TRBV5-8 and TRBJ2-3): EAGVTQSPTHLIKTRGQQATLRCSPISGHTSVYWYQQALGLGLQFLLWYDEGEERNRGNFPPRFSGRQFPNYSSELNVNALELEDSALYLCASSPRTSGYTDTQYFGPGTRLTVL.

This chain links TRBV11-1 with TRBJ2-3; 10 bases fit TRBD2. CDR1 and CDR2 from the germline V gene are SGHAT and FQDESV (reference sequence). After removal of 4 bases from V and 1 base from J, the junction contained 5 bases not matched to a gene. The CDR3 consists of 16 residues. The DNA for the CDR3 is TGTGCCAGCAGCTCATTAGCGGGAGGTGGCACAGATACGCAGTATTTT. It translates to CASSSLAGGGTDTQYF.

The V call is TRBV30, the J call TRBJ1-1; no reliable D call. Trimming cost V 2 bases and J 3 bases, with 10 bases left between them. Germline CDR1 and CDR2: GTSNPN and SVGIG (reference sequence). The CDR3 runs 13 residues. Here the CDR3 DNA reads TGTGCCTGGAGTACCCGGGGAGACACTGAAGCTTTCTTT. Its translation: CAWSTRGDTEAFF.